These 8 T cell receptor beta chains were sequenced from one sample in a study of blood T cell repertoires in COVID-19 (TCRdb year 2020). Library creation used the immunoSEQ multiplex PCR assay. What TCRdb holds here is the immuneACCESS table cut down to in-frame rearrangements. Part of the clones is not present; checked against another copy, under half of the missing clones reflect an unresolved V gene, and the others are unexplained. Counted in this sample were around 120,000 clones; around nine tenths of them appeared once. Roughly 3.7% of the sample lies in the top ten. Sequencing was carried out using peripheral blood. Source of these receptors: a man aged 50-60 years with active COVID-19.

The rearrangement links TRBV9 to TRBJ2-3, with 10 bases matching TRBD2. V lost 2 bases to trimming and J lost 5 bases; unmatched junction nucleotides: 5. This CDR3 comprises 15 residues. Germline assignment: CDR1 SGDLS and CDR2 YYNGEE. The CDR3 coding sequence is TGTGCCAGCAGCGTGAGCGGGGGGGGCAGAGATACGCAGTATTTT. Protein product: CASSVSGGGRDTQYF.

This chain uses TRBV2 with TRBJ2-3; no definite D call. V lost 7 bases and J 2 bases, leaving 13 bases between the germline ends. The CDR3 consists of 14 residues. Germline-derived CDR1 and CDR2 are SNHLY and FYNNEI. The chain's CDR3 is CASIESDITDTQYF. The CDR3 DNA sequence: TGTGCCAGCATTGAGAGCGATATCACAGATACGCAGTATTTT.

This chain connects TRBV6-5 to TRBJ2-6, with D perhaps TRBD1 (6 bases). Germline V gene sequence: CDR1 MNHEY, CDR2 SVGAGI. The CDR3 has 15 residues. Trimming shortened V by 6 bases and J by 1 base, and 10 bases separated the two germline ends. This chain's CDR3 is CASSNGQSGANVLTF. The CDR3 bases are TGTGCCAGCAGCAATGGACAGTCTGGGGCCAACGTCCTGACTTTC.

This clone was counted between two and nine times. This chain connects TRBV5-1 to TRBJ1-6, with 8 positions matching TRBD1. V dropped 4 bases and J dropped 10; count of bases not matched to a gene: 10. This CDR3 comprises 15 residues. Germline CDR1 and CDR2: SGHRS and YFSETQ. The CDR3 DNA follows: TGCGCCAGCAGCCTCGACAGGGGAGTACGGTCACCCCTCCACTTT. Protein sequence: CASSLDRGVRSPLHF.

The V gene is TRBV5-4, the J gene TRBJ2-2, with a tentative D call TRBD2 (7 bases). V gave up 4 bases and J gave up 5 bases, with 15 bases separating them. The CDR3 has 15 residues. CDR1 is SGHNT and CDR2 is YYREEE in the germline V gene (reference sequence). The CDR3 region is CASSAGGPETGELFF. The CDR3 DNA reads TGTGCCAGCAGCGCCGGGGGGCCGGAAACCGGGGAGCTGTTTTTT.

The CDR3 sequence is CASSIRLAGGTYNEQFF. CDR3 bases: TGTGCCAGCAGCATACGACTAGCGGGGGGAACCTACAATGAGCAGTTCTTC. V usage is TRBV5-5 and J usage is TRBJ2-1; 13 nucleotides line up with TRBD2. The CDR3 contains 17 residues. CDR1 and CDR2 (germline): SGHKS, YYEKEE (reference sequence). Germline trimming cut 4 bases from V and 2 bases from J; bases unmatched to any gene: 6.

This clone came up a few times. This chain joins TRBV14 and TRBJ1-1; D is unresolved. The V and J ends lost 3 bases and 5 bases respectively, with 10 bases between them. CDR3 length: 13 residues. The germline V gene has CDR1 SGHDN and CDR2 FVKESK. The CDR3 DNA sequence: TGTGCCAGCAGCCAGGTCACGAGGACTGAAGCTTTCTTT. Protein product: CASSQVTRTEAFF.

The count of this clone is one. In DNA form, the CDR3 reads TGTGCCAGCAGGTACAGCGGCTCCTATGGCTACACCTTC. Translated, it gives CASRYSGSYGYTF. The V gene is TRBV7-2, the J gene TRBJ1-2; D not certain. CDR1 and CDR2 from the germline V gene are SGHTA and FQGNSA. This CDR3 spans 13 amino acids. V was pared by 6 bases and J by 4 bases, with 12 bases between.